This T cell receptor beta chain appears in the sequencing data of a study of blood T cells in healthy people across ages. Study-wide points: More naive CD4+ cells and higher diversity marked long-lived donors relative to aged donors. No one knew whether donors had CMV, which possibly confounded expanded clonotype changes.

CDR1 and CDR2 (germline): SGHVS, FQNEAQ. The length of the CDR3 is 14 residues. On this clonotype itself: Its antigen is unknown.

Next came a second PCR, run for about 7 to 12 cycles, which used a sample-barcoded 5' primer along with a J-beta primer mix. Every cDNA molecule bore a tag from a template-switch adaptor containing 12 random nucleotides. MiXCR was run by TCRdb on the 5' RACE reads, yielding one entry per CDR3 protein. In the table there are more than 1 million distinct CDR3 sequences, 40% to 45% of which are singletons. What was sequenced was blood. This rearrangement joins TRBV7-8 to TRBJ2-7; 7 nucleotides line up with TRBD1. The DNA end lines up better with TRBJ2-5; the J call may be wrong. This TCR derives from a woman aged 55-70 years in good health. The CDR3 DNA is TGTGCCAGCAGCGCCGGACAGGTGGGCGAGACCCAGTACTTC. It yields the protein CASSAGQVGETQYF.